This entry features one T cell receptor (beta chain) sequence. The antigen remains undetermined. The read terminates 3 residues ahead of where the CDR3 ends, so the germline J gene completes it. The sample is drawn from a study of T cell clonality in common variable immunodeficiency. Method: immunoSEQ multiplex PCR; TCRdb's copy keeps in-frame clones and lacks some. This sample comprises approximately 17,000 clones, none seen once only. Notes on the study in general: CVID subjects shared fewer TCRbeta clones than healthy controls did. Fewer deletions and N-nucleotide insertions were reportedly seen in common variable immunodeficiency TCR beta sequences.

CDR1 is SNHLY and CDR2 is FYNNEI in the germline V gene. With 10 bases removed from V and 3 bases from J, the gap between germline ends came to 17 bases. The CDR3 is 14 amino acids. This chain links TRBV2 with TRBJ2-3, with a weak D call TRBD2 (5 bases). The clonotype comes from a human donor with common variable immunodeficiency. The sequenced sample consisted of peripheral blood mononuclear cells. The part of the CDR3 DNA that was read is TGTGCCACCACTAGAGGTAACCCAACAGATACG. Its translation is CATTRGNPTDT. The whole CDR3 sequence reads CATTRGNPTDTQYF.